Many counts were recorded for the clone carrying this T cell receptor (beta chain). The CDR3 spans 14 residues. V was pared by 4 bases and J by 4 bases, with 15 bases between. Germline CDR1 is SGHRS and CDR2 is YFSETQ. Naive CD4+ cells had CD25+ Tregs removed. From the 5' RACE reads, TCRdb called clonotypes with MiXCR, one entry per CDR3 protein. The top ten clones hold under 3% of a sample with roughly 50,000 distinct CDR3 sequences, over 15% of them seen once. The material sequenced was naive CD4+ T cells sorted from blood. Specified subset: naive CD4+ T cells, CD4+CD45RA+CD25-. The chain employs TRBV5-1 and TRBJ2-7, with D unresolved. This receptor was obtained from a female donor with breast cancer. The CDR3 is CASSKDLQAYEQYF. The CDR3 DNA follows: TGCGCCAGCAGCAAGGACCTCCAGGCGTACGAGCAGTACTTC.